This T cell receptor beta chain emerged from a study of T-cell reconstitution after alpha-beta-depleted transplantation in children. Study outcomes and limitations: At around two months after transplant, the alpha-beta T cells were reportedly derived from several hundred expanded clones that came from non-depleted graft cells. At one year after transplant, newly produced T cells mostly accounted for T-cell counts and diversity. Surviving recipient cells, namely T cells and thymic progenitors, were the source of high day-60 TCRbeta diversity in some patients.

A TCRbeta library incorporating unique molecular identifiers was prepared. Each CDR3 protein gets one entry after TCRdb re-called the PCR reads with MiXCR. The profile shows about 1,000,000 distinct CDR3 sequences, around 30% of them singletons. To note about this clonotype: Its antigen is undetermined.

Germline CDR1 and CDR2: MDHEN and SYDVKM. The V end was cut by 2 bases, the J end by 4 bases, with 8 bases between. The CDR3 totals 14 residues. This clonotype was obtained from a boy less than two years old who had a stem cell transplant for SCID, so the T cells may come from the graft donor. The gene calls are TRBV28 and TRBJ2-2, with D maybe TRBD1 (5 bases). This specimen consisted of PBMCs, mostly from graft donor cells, obtained 360 days after TCRalphabeta/CD19-depleted stem cell transplant. This CDR3 is CASSLQGITGELFF. In nucleotides, the CDR3 is TGTGCCAGCAGTTTACAGGGCATCACCGGGGAGCTGTTTTTT.